Each of the 6 T cell receptor beta chains below was sequenced from the same sample in a study of T cell responses to AZD1222 COVID-19 vaccine. This table comes from immunoSEQ multiplex PCR, and its TCRdb copy is limited to in-frame clones, with some not included. The sample records more than 120,000 clones, approximately 90% being singletons. This specimen consisted of peripheral blood, obtained 28 days after the second AZD1222 dose. These receptor sequences come from an adult who received the AZD1222 COVID-19 vaccine.

The CDR3 loop is CASSEMEGGNEKLFF. The CDR3 region has the DNA TGTGCCAGCAGTGAAATGGAGGGGGGTAATGAAAAACTGTTTTTT. This chain uses TRBV6-1 with TRBJ1-4; a weak D match, TRBD1 (6 bases). Per germline, CDR1 MNHNS and CDR2 SASEGT. Trimming shortened V by 2 bases and J by 4 bases, and 11 bases separated the two germline ends. CDR3 size: 15 residues.

The rearrangement joins TRBV11-2 to TRBJ2-7, with D possibly being TRBD1 (6 bases). The CDR3 sequence is 13 residues long. The ends were cut back, 5 bases at V and 2 bases at J, with 10 bases in the middle. Germline V gene data show CDR1 as SGHAT and CDR2 as FQNNGV. The CDR3 DNA reads as TGTGCCAGCAGCCCAGGGACACCCTACGAGCAGTACTTC. Translated, it gives CASSPGTPYEQYF.

The chain recombines TRBV25-1 with TRBJ1-6; weak D call: TRBD1 (5 bases). The CDR3 is 14 residues long. Germline V gene sequence: CDR1 MGHDK, CDR2 SYGVNS. Trimming shortened V by 4 bases and J by 9 bases, and 13 bases separated the two germline ends. CDR3 in DNA: TGTGCCAGCAGTGTGGCCCAGGGAGCTTCACCCCTCCACTTT. Amino acid sequence: CASSVAQGASPLHF.

The chain has TRBV4-2 and TRBJ2-7; 10 bases align to TRBD2. V trimming: 4 bases; J trimming: 4 bases; junction bases outside the gene matches: 10. This CDR3 is built from 16 residues. Germline V CDR1 and CDR2: LGHNA, YNFKEQ. CDR3 bases: TGTGCCAGCAGCCTCTCCGGACTAGCGGAACGTTACGAGCAGTACTTC. Its translation: CASSLSGLAERYEQYF.

The J gene is TRBJ1-2, the V gene TRBV2, with D perhaps TRBD1 (5 bases). Germline V CDR1 and CDR2: SNHLY, FYNNEI. V was pared by 0 bases and J by 11 bases, with 22 bases between. CDR3 length: 16 residues. This CDR3 is CASSEAPWGSSDSYTF. CDR3 bases: TGTGCCAGCAGTGAAGCACCCTGGGGCAGTTCCGATAGTTACACCTTC. The full variable domain, rest sourced from reference TRBV2 and TRBJ1-2, is EPEVTQTPSHQVTQMGQEVILRCVPISNHLYFYWYRQILGQKVEFLVSFYNNEISEKSEIFDDQFSVERPDGSNFTLKIRSTKLEDSAMYFCASSEAPWGSSDSYTFGSGTRLTVV.

The genes are TRBV5-1 and TRBJ1-2, with a possible D match to TRBD1 (6 bases). The ends were cut back, 2 bases at V and 4 bases at J, with 12 bases in the middle. In germline, CDR1 is SGHRS, CDR2 YFSETQ. The CDR3 has 14 residues. As DNA, the CDR3 is TGCGCCAGCAGCTTCGGGGGGCCCGGCTATGGCTACACCTTC. Translation gives CASSFGGPGYGYTF.